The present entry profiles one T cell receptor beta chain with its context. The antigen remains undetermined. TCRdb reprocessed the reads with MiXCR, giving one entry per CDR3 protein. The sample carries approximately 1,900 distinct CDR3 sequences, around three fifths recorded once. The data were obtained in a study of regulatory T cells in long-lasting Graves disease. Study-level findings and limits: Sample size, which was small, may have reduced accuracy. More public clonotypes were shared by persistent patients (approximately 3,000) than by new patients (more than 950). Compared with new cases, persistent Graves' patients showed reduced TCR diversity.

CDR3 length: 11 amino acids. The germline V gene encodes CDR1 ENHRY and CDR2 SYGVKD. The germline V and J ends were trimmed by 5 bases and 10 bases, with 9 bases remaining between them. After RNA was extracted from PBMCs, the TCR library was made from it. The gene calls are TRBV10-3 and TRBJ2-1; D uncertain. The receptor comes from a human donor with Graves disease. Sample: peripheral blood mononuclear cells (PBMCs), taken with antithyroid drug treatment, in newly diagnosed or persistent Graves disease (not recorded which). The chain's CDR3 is CAISRDGEQFF. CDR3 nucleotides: TGTGCCATCAGTAGGGATGGGGAGCAGTTCTTC.